This entry lists 11 T cell receptor beta chains sequenced from one sample in a study of Tregs in tolerant kidney transplant recipients. Using immunoSEQ multiplex PCR, the repertoire was profiled, and TCRdb retains in-frame clones only, with some absent. The sample records 60,000 to 75,000 clones, 80% to 90% being singletons. Here the sequenced sample was Tregs from blood, taken before the transplant. Every receptor here comes from a human donor who received a combined kidney and bone marrow transplant.

The V gene is TRBV27, the J gene TRBJ1-1; TRBD1 is a possible D gene (6 bases). CDR3 length: 12 residues. The V end was cut by 9 bases, the J end by 7 bases, with 15 bases between. Germline CDR1 MNHEY, CDR2 SMNVEV (reference sequence). The CDR3 DNA is TGTGCCAGTGGTGACCCGGACAGTGAAGCTTTCTTT. The encoded protein is CASGDPDSEAFF.

CDR3 bases: TGTGCCAGCAGGGTAGCGGACCGAAGGCATGAGACCCAGTACTTC. Translating gives CASRVADRRHETQYF. J is TRBJ2-5 and V is TRBV2; a possible D gene is TRBD2 (6 bases). Germline V gene lookup returns CDR1 SNHLY and CDR2 FYNNEI. The CDR3 is 15 residues long. The V end lost 6 bases, the J end lost 5 bases, and 19 bases lay between the germline ends. Variable domain in full (rest from reference TRBV2 and TRBJ2-5): EPEVTQTPSHQVTQMGQEVILRCVPISNHLYFYWYRQILGQKVEFLVSFYNNEISEKSEIFDDQFSVERPDGSNFTLKIRSTKLEDSAMYFCASRVADRRHETQYFGPGTRLLVL.

The chain recombines TRBV18 with TRBJ1-5; the match to TRBD1 covers 7 bases. Germline trimming cut 3 bases from V and 7 bases from J; bases unmatched to any gene: 3. Germline V lookup: CDR1 KGHSH, CDR2 LQKENI. The CDR3 extends over 13 amino acids. CDR3 in amino acids: CASSPQGGQPQHF. Here the CDR3 DNA reads TGTGCCAGCTCACCCCAGGGGGGGCAGCCCCAGCATTTT.

The chain recombines TRBV10-1 with TRBJ2-1; no definite D call. Germline V gene data show CDR1 as WNHNN and CDR2 as SYGVQD (reference sequence). This CDR3 contains 13 residues. V dropped 8 bases and J dropped 7 bases, with 15 bases sitting between them. The CDR3 DNA reads TGCGCCAGCTCGTTGACGGTGAAGAATGAGCAGTTCTTC. This encodes CASSLTVKNEQFF.

This clone was found a few times. This rearrangement joins TRBV5-4 to TRBJ1-1, with D maybe TRBD1 (6 bases). In germline, CDR1 is SGHNT, CDR2 YYREEE (reference sequence). Trimming took 0 bases from V and 3 from J, leaving 18 bases between them. The CDR3 totals 17 residues. CDR3 in DNA: TGTGCCAGCAGCTTGGGTCCACAGGGTTCTGGCGACACTGAAGCTTTCTTT. Translation gives CASSLGPQGSGDTEAFF.

This sequence joins TRBV7-8 and TRBJ1-1, with TRBD1 as a possible D gene (6 bases). This CDR3 contains 13 residues. V shed 4 bases and J shed 4 bases, with 10 bases lying between them. The germline gives CDR1 SGHVS, CDR2 FQNEAQ. CDR3 loop: CASSSDRLTEAFF. CDR3 sequence (DNA): TGTGCCAGCAGCTCCGACAGGCTCACTGAAGCTTTCTTT.

The V and J genes are TRBV2 and TRBJ2-7, with D maybe TRBD2 (6 bases). CDR1 and CDR2 from the germline V gene are SNHLY and FYNNEI. The CDR3 has 13 residues. Trimming removed 7 bases from V and 5 bases from J, with 15 bases in between. Here the CDR3 reads CASTFAGYNEQYF. The CDR3 DNA follows: TGTGCCAGCACCTTTGCGGGGTACAACGAGCAGTACTTC. Combining the CDR3 with reference TRBV2 and TRBJ2-7 gives the whole variable domain EPEVTQTPSHQVTQMGQEVILRCVPISNHLYFYWYRQILGQKVEFLVSFYNNEISEKSEIFDDQFSVERPDGSNFTLKIRSTKLEDSAMYFCASTFAGYNEQYFGPGTRLTVT.

The chain is built from TRBV27 and TRBJ1-6, with 8 bases identical to TRBD1. CDR3 length: 16 amino acids. The germline V gene has CDR1 MNHEY and CDR2 SMNVEV (reference sequence). The V gene end was trimmed by 5 bases and the J gene end by 1 base; junction bases not matched to a gene: 4. The CDR3 region has the DNA TGTGCCAGCAGTCGACAGGGGAGGTCCTATAATTCACCCCTCCACTTT. It yields the protein CASSRQGRSYNSPLHF.

The chain uses TRBV7-8 and TRBJ2-7, with a weak D call TRBD2 (5 bases). Germline V gives CDR1 SGHVS, CDR2 FQNEAQ. This CDR3 spans 14 amino acids. With 4 bases removed from V and 0 bases from J, the gap between germline ends came to 10 bases. CDR3 sequence: CASSWTGSSYEQYF. The DNA of the CDR3 is TGTGCCAGCAGCTGGACGGGAAGCTCCTACGAGCAGTACTTC.

This clone was recorded only once. The chain is built from TRBV30 and TRBJ1-2, with D perhaps TRBD1 (5 bases). The V and J ends lost 3 bases and 5 bases respectively, with 13 bases between them. Germline values: CDR1 GTSNPN, CDR2 SVGIG (reference sequence). The CDR3 sequence is 13 residues long. DNA for the CDR3: TGTGCCTGGAGGGGGGGGATAGGGTATGGCTACACCTTC. This sequence encodes CAWRGGIGYGYTF.

The genes are TRBV10-1 and TRBJ1-1; maybe TRBD1 (6 bases). Germline loops: CDR1 WNHNN, CDR2 SYGVQD (reference sequence). V shed 5 bases and J shed 0 bases, with 10 bases lying between them. There are 14 residues in the CDR3. DNA of the CDR3: TGCGCCAGCAGTCCGACAGGTTTGAACACTGAAGCTTTCTTT. Translating it yields CASSPTGLNTEAFF.